These 22 T cell receptor beta chains were all obtained from the same sample, sequenced in a study of cytomegalovirus exposure and HLA in healthy donors. The primer mix had 60 Vbeta and 13 Jbeta primers. Only in-frame clones appear in the TCRdb table, and some are missing; sequencing was by immunoSEQ multiplex PCR. The sample holds about 96,000 clones, roughly 74% seen once. The sequencing input was PBMCs. These TCRs come from a woman in her 70s in good health and CMV-seropositive.

This chain links TRBV7-2 with TRBJ1-1, with D possibly being TRBD1 (5 bases). CDR1 SGHTA and CDR2 FQGNSA come from the germline V gene. This CDR3 is built from 14 residues. The V end was cut by 0 bases, the J end by 5 bases, with 10 bases between. This chain's CDR3 is CASSLAPEGTEAFF. In DNA form, the CDR3 reads TGTGCCAGCAGCTTAGCGCCGGAGGGGACTGAAGCTTTCTTT.

This chain joins TRBV5-8 and TRBJ1-5; D unresolved. Germline V gene lookup returns CDR1 SGHTS and CDR2 YDEGEE. This CDR3 is built from 18 residues. Trimming took off 0 bases at V and 0 bases at J, with 16 bases between the two ends. The CDR3 protein is CASSLAGKLAYSNQPQHF. Written as DNA, the CDR3 is TGTGCCAGCAGCTTGGCCGGGAAATTGGCTTATAGCAATCAGCCCCAGCATTTT.

This sequence joins TRBV30 and TRBJ2-7, with TRBD1 as a possible D gene (6 bases). This CDR3 spans 12 amino acids. The germline gives CDR1 GTSNPN, CDR2 SVGIG (reference sequence). Trimming cost V 2 bases and J 5 bases, with 10 bases left between them. For the CDR3, the DNA is TGTGCCTGGAGTTCAGGGGTCCACGAGCAGTACTTC. Protein: CAWSSGVHEQYF. The full variable domain, rest sourced from reference TRBV30 and TRBJ2-7, is SQTIHQWPATLVQPVGSPLSLECTVEGTSNPNLYWYRQAAGRGLQLLFYSVGIGQISSEVPQNLSASRPQDRQFILSSKKLLLSDSGFYLCAWSSGVHEQYFGPGTRLTVT.

V is TRBV28 and J is TRBJ2-2; D remains ambiguous. The germline gives CDR1 MDHEN, CDR2 SYDVKM. The V end was cut by 11 bases, the J end by 0 bases, with 13 bases between. CDR3 size: 14 residues. The CDR3 DNA is TGTGCCTGTGCTCGTGCAGCGAACACCGGGGAGCTGTTTTTT. Its translation: CACARAANTGELFF.

This clone was picked up a small number of times. The CDR3: CASRPGSYNEQFF. As DNA, the CDR3 is TGTGCCAGCCGCCCCGGGTCCTACAATGAGCAGTTCTTC. The V and J genes are TRBV6-5 and TRBJ2-1; D is undetermined. This CDR3 region has 13 residues. V lost 8 bases and J 1 base, leaving 9 bases between the germline ends. Germline V CDR1 and CDR2: MNHEY, SVGAGI.

The chain has TRBV28 and TRBJ2-3; perhaps TRBD1 as D (6 bases). The germline V and J ends were trimmed by 7 bases and 6 bases, with 14 bases remaining between them. This CDR3 spans 13 amino acids. Germline CDR1 MDHEN, CDR2 SYDVKM. The DNA of the CDR3 is TGTGCCAGCAAAACCGGGACATTTGATACGCAGTATTTT. Protein: CASKTGTFDTQYF.

The chain employs TRBV19 and TRBJ2-1, with TRBD1 matching over 7 bases. The CDR3 loop spans 15 amino acids. Trimming at V came to 7 bases and at J to 7 bases, leaving 13 bases not matched to a gene. Germline CDR1 LNHDA, CDR2 SQIVND (reference sequence). The CDR3 coding sequence is TGTGCCAGTACCGGATACAGGGGCCTCGGTAATGAGCAGTTCTTC. This translates into CASTGYRGLGNEQFF.

The V call is TRBV10-3, the J call TRBJ2-5; TRBD1 matches at 7 bases. CDR1 and CDR2 (germline): ENHRY, SYGVKD. J lost 2 bases, V lost 4 bases, and 1 base had no gene match. The length of the CDR3 is 13 residues. CDR3 sequence reads: CAISGQGQETQYF. The CDR3 DNA sequence: TGTGCCATCAGTGGACAGGGACAAGAGACCCAGTACTTC.

The chain employs TRBV19 and TRBJ2-1, with 10 positions matching TRBD1. Germline CDR1 LNHDA, CDR2 SQIVND (reference sequence). This CDR3 has 14 amino acids. V shed 3 bases, J shed 5 bases, and the junction held 1 base outside the gene matches. The DNA for the CDR3 is TGTGCCAGTAGTATGGGGACAGGGGACAATGAGCAGTTCTTC. Translation: CASSMGTGDNEQFF.

This chain joins TRBV2 and TRBJ2-1; possible D gene TRBD2, 5 bases. V was clipped by 3 bases and J by 9 bases, with 6 bases between them. Germline V CDR1 and CDR2: SNHLY, FYNNEI. The length of the CDR3 is 11 residues. The CDR3 region has the DNA TGTGCCAGCAGTGAGGAGGTTGAGCAGTTCTTC. It specifies CASSEEVEQFF.

The CDR3 DNA reads as TGTGCCTGGAGTGTAGGGAGGGCGGGAAATTCACCCCTCCACTTT. It translates to CAWSVGRAGNSPLHF. This chain joins TRBV30 and TRBJ1-6; D gene uncertain. V shed 0 bases and J shed 7 bases, with 13 bases lying between them. Germline CDR1 GTSNPN, CDR2 SVGIG (reference sequence). The CDR3 covers 15 residues.

This clone occurred a few times. The V and J genes are TRBV4-3 and TRBJ2-5; TRBD2 aligns across 9 bases. Germline trimming cut 2 bases from V and 4 bases from J; bases unmatched to any gene: 8. Germline lookup yields CDR1 LGHNA and CDR2 YSLEER. The CDR3 spans 16 residues. CDR3 residues: CASSQTLSGGRETQYF. In nucleotides, the CDR3 is TGCGCCAGCAGCCAAACCCTTAGCGGGGGAAGAGAGACCCAGTACTTC.

The genes are TRBV4-1 and TRBJ1-6; D may be TRBD1 (5 bases). This CDR3 spans 18 amino acids. Germline loops: CDR1 MGHRA, CDR2 YSYEKL. Trimming removed 0 bases at V and 5 bases at J, with 17 bases between. CDR3 DNA sequence: TGCGCCAGCAGCCAAGATCTTGGGGGGATCGGGAATAATTCACCCCTCCACTTT. Residues: CASSQDLGGIGNNSPLHF.

The genes are TRBV4-1 and TRBJ2-7, with D unclear. The CDR3 loop spans 14 amino acids. With 2 bases removed from V and 0 bases from J, the gap between germline ends came to 8 bases. The germline gives CDR1 MGHRA, CDR2 YSYEKL. DNA for the CDR3: TGCGCCAGCAGCCAACCACGGAGCTCCTACGAGCAGTACTTC. This gives the protein CASSQPRSSYEQYF.

V usage is TRBV4-3 and J usage is TRBJ1-6, with TRBD1 matching 7 bases. With 1 base clipped from V and 7 bases from J, the junction kept 4 bases outside the gene matches. Looked up from germline, CDR1 is LGHNA and CDR2 is YSLEER. This CDR3 region has 15 residues. As DNA, the CDR3 is TGCGCCAGCAGCCAAGGACAGGGCCCGAATTCACCCCTCCACTTT. As protein: CASSQGQGPNSPLHF.

The genes are TRBV5-1 and TRBJ2-5; 7 nucleotides match TRBD1. CDR3 length equals 15 residues. After removal of 3 bases from V and 1 base from J, the junction contained 6 bases not matched to a gene. Germline-derived CDR1 and CDR2 are SGHRS and YFSETQ. The CDR3, as DNA: TGCGCCAGCAGCTCGGGGACAGCAACCCAAGAGACCCAGTACTTC. It encodes CASSSGTATQETQYF.

The V gene is TRBV19, the J gene TRBJ1-5; a possible D gene is TRBD1 (5 bases). V lost 0 bases, J lost 4 bases, and 10 bases lay in between. In germline, CDR1 is LNHDA, CDR2 SQIVND (reference sequence). CDR3 length: 15 residues. Written as DNA, the CDR3 is TGTGCCAGTAGTATAGAGGGGCATGGGAATCAGCCCCAGCATTTT. This sequence encodes CASSIEGHGNQPQHF.

Worth noting for this clone: At one of its ends the junction is not consistent with the germline gene, which may arise from a read error. In nucleotides, the CDR3 is TGTGCCAGCAGCTTAGAAGGGCGCGGGGTCAGCCGTCACTTC. It encodes CASSLEGRGVSRHF. J is TRBJ2-5 and V is TRBV11-2, with a tentative D call TRBD2 (6 bases). CDR1 is SGHAT and CDR2 is FQNNGV in the germline V gene. This CDR3 has 14 residues.

The chain couples TRBV19 to TRBJ2-3; D is possibly TRBD1 (6 bases). V lost 3 bases to trimming and J lost 2 bases, with 15 bases between them. The CDR3 extends over 16 amino acids. Germline V gene sequence: CDR1 LNHDA, CDR2 SQIVND (reference sequence). Here the CDR3 DNA reads TGTGCCAGTAGTATCGGATTACAGGGAGTCACAGATACGCAGTATTTT. Translating it yields CASSIGLQGVTDTQYF.

The chain joins TRBV9 to TRBJ1-1, with D tentatively TRBD1 (5 bases). The CDR3 has 14 amino acids. Trimming left V 0 bases short and J 4 bases short, with 10 bases between. Germline-derived CDR1 and CDR2 are SGDLS and YYNGEE. The CDR3 sequence: CASSVATTVTEAFF. The CDR3, as DNA: TGTGCCAGCAGCGTAGCTACGACAGTCACTGAAGCTTTCTTT.

Details on this clone: Germline and junction disagree at one end, which may indicate a read error. This rearrangement joins TRBV19 to TRBJ2-4, with 10 bases matching TRBD2. Germline CDR1 is LNHDA and CDR2 is SQIVND (reference sequence). CDR3 size: 13 residues. CDR3 loop: CASSILPGLALGF. The CDR3 DNA reads as TGTGCCAGTAGTATCCTACCGGGACTAGCGCTTGGCTTC.

This clone was seen only a few times. The gene calls are TRBV6-6 and TRBJ2-7, with D unclear. Germline CDR1 MNHNY, CDR2 SVGAGI (reference sequence). This CDR3 contains 12 residues. Deletions cut 4 bases from V and 4 bases from J, with 8 bases between. In nucleotides, the CDR3 is TGTGCCAGCAGTTTCCCCCGTTACGAGCAGTACTTC. Its translation is CASSFPRYEQYF.